This T cell receptor (beta chain) was retrieved from a study of OX40 agonist ivuxolimab in advanced cancers. Study observations and caveats: The study observed clonal expansion of CD4+ and CD8+ blood T cells by week 6 at 0.1 to 3.0 mg/kg.

The CDR3 totals 15 residues. The germline gives CDR1 SSHAT, CDR2 FNYEAQ (reference sequence). In regard to this clone: Its specificity is unknown. An end of the junction does not agree with germline; a read error may underlie this.

Blood draws occurred at baseline, cycle 4 day 1, and cycle 7 day 1. The assay was immunoSEQ multiplex PCR, and TCRdb's table has in-frame clones only and misses some. The table has approximately 10,000 clones, 70% to 80% seen once. The rearrangement links TRBV7-7 to TRBJ2-7; D may be TRBD1 (5 bases). The sequence was collected from an adult with an advanced solid tumor such as melanoma, head and neck, liver or kidney cancer. The source material was CD4+ or CD8+ T cells sorted from blood, sampled in a trial of the OX40 agonist ivuxolimab. The DNA of the CDR3 is TGTGCTAGCAGCTTACGGGCAGGGCCCCTCTACGAGCAGTACTTC. Amino acid sequence: CASSLRAGPLYEQYF.